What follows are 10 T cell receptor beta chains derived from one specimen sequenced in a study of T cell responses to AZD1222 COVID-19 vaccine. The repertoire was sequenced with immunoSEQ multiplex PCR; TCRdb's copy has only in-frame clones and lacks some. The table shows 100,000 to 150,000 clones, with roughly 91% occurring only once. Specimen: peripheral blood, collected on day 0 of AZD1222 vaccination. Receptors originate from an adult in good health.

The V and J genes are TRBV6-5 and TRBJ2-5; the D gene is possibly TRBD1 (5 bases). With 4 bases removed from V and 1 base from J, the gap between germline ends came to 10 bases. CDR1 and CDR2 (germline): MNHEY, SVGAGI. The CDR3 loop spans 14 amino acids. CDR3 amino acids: CASSSLRGQETQYF. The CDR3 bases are TGTGCCAGCAGTTCCCTAAGGGGCCAAGAGACCCAGTACTTC.

CDR3 loop: CASSVAAGYGYTF. The CDR3, as DNA: TGTGCCAGCAGCGTAGCGGCAGGCTATGGCTACACCTTC. The chain links TRBV9 to TRBJ1-2; D is ambiguous. V shed 0 bases and J shed 4 bases, with 7 bases lying between them. This CDR3 has 13 amino acids. In germline, CDR1 is SGDLS, CDR2 YYNGEE.

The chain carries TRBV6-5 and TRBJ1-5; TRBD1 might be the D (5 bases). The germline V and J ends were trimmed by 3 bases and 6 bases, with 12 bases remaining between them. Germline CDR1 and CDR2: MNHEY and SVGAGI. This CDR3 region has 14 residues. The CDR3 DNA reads TGTGCCAGCAGTTATAGGGGCTCGGGTCAGCCCCAGCATTTT. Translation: CASSYRGSGQPQHF.

CDR3: CASSINGMRGTEAFF. As DNA, the CDR3 is TGTGCCAGCAGCATTAACGGCATGCGAGGGACTGAAGCTTTCTTT. The chain links TRBV7-9 to TRBJ1-1; D gene ambiguous. This CDR3 contains 15 residues. Germline CDR1 and CDR2: SEHNR and FQNEAQ (reference sequence). Trimming took 5 bases from V and 5 from J, leaving 18 bases between them.

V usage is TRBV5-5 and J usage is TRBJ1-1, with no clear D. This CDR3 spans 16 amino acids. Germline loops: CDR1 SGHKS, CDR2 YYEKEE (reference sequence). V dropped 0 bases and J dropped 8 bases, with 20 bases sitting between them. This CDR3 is CASSLAEGSGRGEAFF. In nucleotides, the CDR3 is TGTGCCAGCAGCTTGGCCGAGGGCAGTGGAAGAGGAGAAGCTTTCTTT.

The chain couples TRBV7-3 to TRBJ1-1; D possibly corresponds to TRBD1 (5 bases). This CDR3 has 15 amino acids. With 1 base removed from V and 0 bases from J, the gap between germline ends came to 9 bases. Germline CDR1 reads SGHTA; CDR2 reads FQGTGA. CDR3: CASSLIRQMNTEAFF. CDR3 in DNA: TGTGCCAGCAGCTTAATAAGACAGATGAACACTGAAGCTTTCTTT.

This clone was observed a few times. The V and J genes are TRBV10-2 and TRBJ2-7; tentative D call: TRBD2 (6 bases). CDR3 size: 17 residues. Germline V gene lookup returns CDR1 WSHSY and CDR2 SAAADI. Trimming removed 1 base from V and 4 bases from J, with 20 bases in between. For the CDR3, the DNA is TGCGCCAGCAGTGAGTTCTCCCGGAGGGGTAATGCGTACGAGCAGTACTTC. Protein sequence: CASSEFSRRGNAYEQYF.

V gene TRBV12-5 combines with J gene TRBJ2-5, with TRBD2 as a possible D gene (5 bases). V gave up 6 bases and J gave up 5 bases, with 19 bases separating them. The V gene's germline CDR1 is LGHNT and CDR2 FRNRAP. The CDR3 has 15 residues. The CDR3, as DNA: TGTGCTAGTGGGCCCCCCGGAGGAGGTAGGGAGACCCAGTACTTC. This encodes CASGPPGGGRETQYF.

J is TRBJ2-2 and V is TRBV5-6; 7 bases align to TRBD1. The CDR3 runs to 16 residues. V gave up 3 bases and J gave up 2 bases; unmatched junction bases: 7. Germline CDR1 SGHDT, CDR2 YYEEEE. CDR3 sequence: CASSSSGTANTGELFF. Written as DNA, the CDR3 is TGTGCCAGCAGCTCCTCGGGGACAGCCAACACCGGGGAGCTGTTTTTT. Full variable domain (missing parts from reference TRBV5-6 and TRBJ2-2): DAGVTQSPTHLIKTRGQQVTLRCSPKSGHDTVSWYQQALGQGPQFIFQYYEEEERQRGNFPDRFSGHQFPNYSSELNVNALLLGDSALYLCASSSSGTANTGELFFGEGSRLTVL.

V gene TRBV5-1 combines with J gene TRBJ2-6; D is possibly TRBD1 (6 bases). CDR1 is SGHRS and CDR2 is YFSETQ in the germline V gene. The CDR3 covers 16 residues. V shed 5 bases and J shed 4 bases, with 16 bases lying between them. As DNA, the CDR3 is TGCGCCAGCAGAGGTACCACAGGGTCCGGGGCCAACGTCCTGACTTTC. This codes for CASRGTTGSGANVLTF. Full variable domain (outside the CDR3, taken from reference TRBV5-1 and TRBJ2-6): KAGVTQTPRYLIKTRGQQVTLSCSPISGHRSVSWYQQTPGQGLQFLFEYFSETQRNKGNFPGRFSGRQFSNSRSEMNVSTLELGDSALYLCASRGTTGSGANVLTFGAGSRLTVL.